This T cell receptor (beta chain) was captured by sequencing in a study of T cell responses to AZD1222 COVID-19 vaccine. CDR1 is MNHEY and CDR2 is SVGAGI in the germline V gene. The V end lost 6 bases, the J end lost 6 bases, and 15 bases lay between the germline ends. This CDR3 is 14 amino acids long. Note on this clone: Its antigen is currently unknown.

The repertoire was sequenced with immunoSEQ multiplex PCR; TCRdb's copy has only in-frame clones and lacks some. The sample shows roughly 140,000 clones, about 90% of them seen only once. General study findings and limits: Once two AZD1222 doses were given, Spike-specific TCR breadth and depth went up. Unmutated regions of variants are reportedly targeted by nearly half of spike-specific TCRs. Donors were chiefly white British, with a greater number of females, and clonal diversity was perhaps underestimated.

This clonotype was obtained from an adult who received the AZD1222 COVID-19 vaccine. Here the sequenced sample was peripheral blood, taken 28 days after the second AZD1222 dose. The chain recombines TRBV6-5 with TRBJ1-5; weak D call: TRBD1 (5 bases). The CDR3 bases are TGTGCCAGCAGGCGCGGGACTTCCGGTCAGCCCCAGCATTTT. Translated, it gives CASRRGTSGQPQHF.